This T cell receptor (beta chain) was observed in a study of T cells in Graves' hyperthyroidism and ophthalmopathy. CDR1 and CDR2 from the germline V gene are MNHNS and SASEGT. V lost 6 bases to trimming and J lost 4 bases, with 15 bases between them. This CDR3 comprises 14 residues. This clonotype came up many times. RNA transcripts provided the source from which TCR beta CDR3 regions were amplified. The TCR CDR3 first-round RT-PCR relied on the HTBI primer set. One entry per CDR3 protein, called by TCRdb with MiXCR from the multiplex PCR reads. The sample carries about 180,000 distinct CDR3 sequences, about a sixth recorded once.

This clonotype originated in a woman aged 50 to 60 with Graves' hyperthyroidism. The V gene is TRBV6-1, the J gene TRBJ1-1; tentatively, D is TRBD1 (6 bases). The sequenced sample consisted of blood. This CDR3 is CASRSTGKGTEAFF. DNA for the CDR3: TGTGCCAGCAGATCAACAGGGAAGGGCACTGAAGCTTTCTTT.